A selection of T cell receptor beta chains follows, all from one sample in a study of technical replicates of blood from a few donors. The data were produced by immunoSEQ multiplex PCR, yet TCRdb's version contains in-frame clones alone and is incomplete. This sample has tens of thousands of clones, with roughly 98% found just once. The sample was T cells isolated from PBMCs. These receptor sequences come from a human donor in good health. Both conserved end residues are part of each CDR3. The D gene is left open where the match is weak. Only part of the rows carry a size: once, few, many, or a class if the clone is expanded.

>.|.|TRBJ2-7|TRBV4-2
CASSQDIGTLVEQYF
TGTGCCAGCAGCCAAGATATTGGGACTCTAGTGGAGCAGTACTTC
>TRBD2|.|TRBJ2-3|TRBV5-1
CASSLGLAGGYRADTQYF
TGCGCCAGCAGCTTGGGACTAGCGGGGGGGTACCGTGCAGATACGCAGTATTTT
>.|.|TRBJ1-5|TRBV7-8
CASTGSGSNQPQHF
TGTGCCAGCACGGGGTCTGGTAGCAATCAGCCCCAGCATTTT
>TRBD1|.|TRBJ2-7|TRBV2
CASSEARGTAYEQYF
TGTGCCAGCAGTGAAGCGAGGGGGACAGCCTACGAGCAGTACTTC
>.|.|TRBJ2-5|TRBV4-1
CASSQVFKETQYF
TGCGCCAGCAGCCAAGTGTTCAAAGAGACCCAGTACTTC
>.|few|TRBJ1-3|TRBV28
CASRGGQPGNTIYF
TGTGCCAGCAGGGGCGGACAGCCTGGAAACACCATATATTTT
>TRBD1|.|TRBJ2-7|TRBV18
CASSPSLQGANEQYF
TGTGCCAGCTCACCAAGTTTACAGGGGGCAAACGAGCAGTACTTC
>TRBD2|.|TRBJ2-7|TRBV30
CACSGRARHEQYF
TGTGCCTGTAGCGGGAGGGCGAGACACGAGCAGTACTTC
>.|once|TRBJ1-1|TRBV5-1
CASSSQGTGNTEAFF
TGCGCCAGCAGCTCCCAAGGGACTGGGAACACTGAAGCTTTCTTT
>TRBD2|once|TRBJ2-7|TRBV19
CASSMGGGAPYEQYF
TGTGCCAGTAGTATGGGGGGGGGAGCGCCCTACGAGCAGTACTTC
>.|.|TRBJ1-2|TRBV29-1
CSVEGPGLRAGYTF
TGCAGCGTTGAAGGCCCTGGGCTTCGCGCTGGGTACACCTTC
>.|once|TRBJ1-1|TRBV6-6
CASSYSGGPEAFF
TGTGCCAGCAGTTACTCGGGGGGGCCTGAAGCTTTCTTT
>.|.|TRBJ2-2|TRBV6-6
CAILSGTGELFF
TGTGCCATTTTGAGCGGCACCGGGGAGCTGTTTTTT
>.|.|TRBJ1-1|TRBV6-4
CASSDGWGRVAFF
TGTGCCAGCAGTGACGGTTGGGGCAGGGTAGCTTTCTTT
>.|.|TRBJ2-1|TRBV28
CASSSTGNEQFF
TGTGCCAGCAGCTCAACAGGGAATGAGCAGTTCTTC
>TRBD1|.|TRBJ2-7|TRBV4-1
CASSQGRGTGNYEQYF
TGCGCCAGCAGCCAAGGAAGAGGGACAGGTAACTACGAGCAGTACTTC
>.|.|TRBJ2-5|TRBV27
CASSTDQETQYF
TGTGCCTCTTCGACAGACCAAGAGACCCAGTACTTC
>TRBD1|.|TRBJ1-3|TRBV6-5
CASGQGPGNTIYF
TGTGCCAGCGGACAGGGGCCTGGAAACACCATATATTTT
>TRBD2|.|TRBJ2-7|TRBV27
CASSATSGSEQYF
TGTGCCAGCAGTGCGACTAGCGGGAGCGAGCAGTACTTC
>.|.|TRBJ1-2|TRBV30
CAWSGPVSQGFGGYTF
TGTGCCTGGAGTGGCCCCGTATCACAGGGTTTCGGAGGCTACACCTTC
>.|.|TRBJ1-1|TRBV25-1
CASTSRNTEAFF
TGTGCCAGCACTTCCCGGAACACTGAAGCTTTCTTT
>.|.|TRBJ1-2|TRBV10-3
CAISEAKGDLGYTF
TGTGCCATCAGTGAGGCGAAAGGGGATTTGGGCTACACCTTC
>.|.|TRBJ1-1|TRBV29-1
CSFRDTAEAFF
TGCAGTTTCCGGGACACCGCTGAAGCTTTCTTT
>TRBD2|.|TRBJ2-2|TRBV13
CASSRRDGGTGELFF
TGTGCCAGCAGCCGGCGGGACGGGGGGACCGGGGAGCTGTTTTTT
>.|.|TRBJ1-2|TRBV7-9
CASSHGSPEGYTF
TGTGCCAGCAGCCACGGCTCCCCGGAGGGCTACACCTTC
>.|.|TRBJ2-7|TRBV6-1
CASSVGGGPYEQYF
TGTGCCAGCAGTGTTGGGGGGGGCCCCTACGAGCAGTACTTC
>.|.|TRBJ1-5|TRBV6-4
CASSDSFGGLQPQHF
TGTGCCAGCAGTGACTCGTTCGGGGGATTACAGCCCCAGCATTTT
>.|.|TRBJ1-6|TRBV4-1
CASSQDRGSPLHF
TGCGCCAGCAGCCAAGATAGGGGCTCACCCCTCCACTTT
>.|.|TRBJ2-7|TRBV14
CASSQDIRGEQYF
TGTGCCAGCAGCCAAGATATCAGGGGCGAGCAGTACTTC
>TRBD1|.|TRBJ2-3|TRBV15
CATSPERDRGTDTQYF
TGTGCCACCAGCCCGGAGCGGGACAGGGGCACAGATACGCAGTATTTT
>.|once|TRBJ1-1|TRBV9
CASSPGSEATEAFF
TGTGCCAGCAGTCCGGGGAGTGAAGCCACTGAAGCTTTCTTT
>TRBD1|.|TRBJ2-2|TRBV5-6
CASSSVRQGVGGELFF
TGTGCCAGCAGCTCTGTACGACAGGGAGTTGGCGGGGAGCTGTTTTTT
>TRBD1|.|TRBJ1-2|TRBV28
CASSSGQGGSYGYTF
TGTGCCAGCAGTTCAGGACAGGGAGGATCCTATGGCTACACCTTC
>.|.|TRBJ2-3|TRBV4-1
CASSQEWRGRITDTQYF
TGCGCCAGCAGCCAAGAGTGGAGGGGGCGGATCACAGATACGCAGTATTTT
>.|few|TRBJ1-6|TRBV6-5
CASSYPDSPLHF
TGTGCCAGCAGTTACCCCGATTCACCCCTCCACTTT
>.|.|TRBJ2-2|TRBV4-1
CASSQVPGTGELFF
TGCGCCAGCAGCCAAGTTCCGGGCACCGGGGAGCTGTTTTTT
>.|.|TRBJ2-3|TRBV29-1
CSVEGTDREGIDTQYF
TGCAGCGTTGAGGGCACGGACAGGGAGGGGATAGATACGCAGTATTTT
>.|.|TRBJ1-2|TRBV7-9
CASSFLAGGGYTF
TGTGCCAGCAGCTTTCTCGCGGGTGGGGGCTACACCTTC
>.|.|TRBJ1-3|TRBV30
CAWSVAGVYGNTIYF
TGTGCCTGGAGTGTAGCCGGGGTCTATGGAAACACCATATATTTT